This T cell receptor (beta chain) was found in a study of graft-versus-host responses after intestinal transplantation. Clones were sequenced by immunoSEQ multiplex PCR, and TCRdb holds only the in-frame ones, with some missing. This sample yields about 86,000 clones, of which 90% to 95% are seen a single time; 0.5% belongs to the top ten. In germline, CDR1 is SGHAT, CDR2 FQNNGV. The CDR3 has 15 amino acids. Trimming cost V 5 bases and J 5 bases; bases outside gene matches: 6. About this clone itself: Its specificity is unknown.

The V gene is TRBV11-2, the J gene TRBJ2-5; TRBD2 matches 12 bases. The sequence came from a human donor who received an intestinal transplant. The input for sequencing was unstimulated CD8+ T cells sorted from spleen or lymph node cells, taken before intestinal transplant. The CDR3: CASSPGLAGRETQYF. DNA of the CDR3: TGTGCCAGCAGCCCCGGACTAGCGGGAAGGGAGACCCAGTACTTC.